A single sample gave rise to the 9 T cell receptor beta chains below, sequenced in a study of Ad26.COV2.S vaccination and SARS-CoV-2 variants. The repertoire was sequenced with immunoSEQ multiplex PCR; TCRdb's copy has only in-frame clones and lacks some. The sample lists 300,000 to 350,000 clones, roughly 90% occurring once. Indicated treatment: about 20 received Ad26.COV2.S at low or high dose, single or two shots; roughly 5 received placebo; per-sample allocation not given. Samples were taken on day 63 after the first vaccine or placebo injection. Sample: peripheral blood, taken in a trial of Ad26.COV2.S vaccine versus placebo. The receptors originated from a person aged 18-65 years who received the Ad26.COV2.S COVID-19 vaccine or a placebo.

The chain employs TRBV6-2 or TRBV6-3 and TRBJ2-7, with unresolved D. This CDR3 has 12 amino acids. Trimming took 0 bases from V and 3 from J, leaving 3 bases between them. Germline values: CDR1 MNHEY, CDR2 SVGEGT. CDR3 sequence reads: CASSYSRYEQYF. The CDR3 DNA follows: TGTGCCAGCAGTTACTCCCGCTACGAGCAGTACTTC.

This chain links TRBV28 with TRBJ1-1, with D hard to call. The V end lost 8 bases, the J end lost 4 bases, and 17 bases lay between the germline ends. The CDR3 runs to 14 residues. CDR1 MDHEN and CDR2 SYDVKM come from the germline V gene. As DNA, the CDR3 is TGTGCCAGCTCCTCCCCCCCAGGAGGCACTGAAGCTTTCTTT. It yields the protein CASSSPPGGTEAFF. The entire variable domain, with the rest obtained from reference TRBV28 and TRBJ1-1, is as follows: DVKVTQSSRYLVKRTGEKVFLECVQDMDHENMFWYRQDPGLGLRLIYFSYDVKMKEKGDIPEGYSVSREKKERFSLILESASTNQTSMYLCASSSPPGGTEAFFGQGTRLTVV.

The rearrangement links TRBV27 to TRBJ2-2; D is possibly TRBD1 (6 bases). Trimming removed 3 bases from V and 5 bases from J, with 19 bases in between. CDR3 length: 17 residues. CDR1 MNHEY and CDR2 SMNVEV come from the germline V gene (reference sequence). The CDR3 bases are TGTGCCAGCAGTTTCAGACCTGGACAGAGACGAACCGGGGAGCTGTTTTTT. Translating it yields CASSFRPGQRRTGELFF.

The V gene is TRBV7-3, the J gene TRBJ2-5; a weak D match, TRBD2 (6 bases). V lost 4 bases and J 5 bases, leaving 17 bases between the germline ends. CDR3 length: 15 amino acids. CDR1 is SGHTA and CDR2 is FQGTGA in the germline V gene. The chain's CDR3 is CASSSPGLLEETQYF. CDR3 DNA: TGTGCCAGCAGCTCCCCGGGACTGTTAGAGGAGACCCAGTACTTC.

V is TRBV5-6 and J is TRBJ1-6; TRBD1 aligns across 7 bases. This CDR3 is built from 14 residues. V shed 1 base, J shed 7 bases, and the junction held 2 bases outside the gene matches. Germline lookup yields CDR1 SGHDT and CDR2 YYEEEE. The CDR3 sequence is CASSLTGDNSPLHF. The CDR3 DNA reads TGTGCCAGCAGCTTGACAGGGGACAATTCACCCCTCCACTTT. Together with reference TRBV5-6 and TRBJ1-6, the CDR3 gives the full variable domain: DAGVTQSPTHLIKTRGQQVTLRCSPKSGHDTVSWYQQALGQGPQFIFQYYEEEERQRGNFPDRFSGHQFPNYSSELNVNALLLGDSALYLCASSLTGDNSPLHFGNGTRLTVT.

The chain links TRBV5-1 to TRBJ2-5; 7 bases are shared with TRBD1. The V gene's germline CDR1 is SGHRS and CDR2 YFSETQ. Germline trimming cut 4 bases from V and 2 bases from J; bases unmatched to any gene: 8. This CDR3 comprises 15 residues. CDR3 region: CASSPRDSSQETQYF. The DNA of the CDR3 is TGCGCCAGCAGCCCCCGGGACAGTTCTCAAGAGACCCAGTACTTC.

The CDR3 DNA reads as TGTGCCAGCAGCTCAGCGAAAAACACTGAAGCTTTCTTT. It encodes CASSSAKNTEAFF. V is TRBV7-3 and J is TRBJ1-1, with D hard to call. Deletions cut 4 bases from V and 2 bases from J, with 8 bases between. This CDR3 spans 13 amino acids. Germline V gives CDR1 SGHTA, CDR2 FQGTGA.

The genes are TRBV30 and TRBJ1-2; no clear D gene. Germline loops: CDR1 GTSNPN, CDR2 SVGIG (reference sequence). Trimming removed 3 bases at V and 2 bases at J, with 10 bases between. CDR3 length equals 13 residues. The CDR3 nucleotides are TGTGCCTGGAGCGCAGGAGCGAACTATGGCTACACCTTC. Residues: CAWSAGANYGYTF.

The chain recombines TRBV11-3 with TRBJ2-1; no reliable D call. The germline V and J ends were trimmed by 3 bases and 0 bases, with 9 bases remaining between them. The germline V gene encodes CDR1 SGHNT and CDR2 YENEEA. There are 15 residues in the CDR3. This chain's CDR3 is CASSFADGSYNEQFF. The CDR3 DNA sequence: TGTGCCAGCAGCTTCGCGGATGGCTCCTACAATGAGCAGTTCTTC.